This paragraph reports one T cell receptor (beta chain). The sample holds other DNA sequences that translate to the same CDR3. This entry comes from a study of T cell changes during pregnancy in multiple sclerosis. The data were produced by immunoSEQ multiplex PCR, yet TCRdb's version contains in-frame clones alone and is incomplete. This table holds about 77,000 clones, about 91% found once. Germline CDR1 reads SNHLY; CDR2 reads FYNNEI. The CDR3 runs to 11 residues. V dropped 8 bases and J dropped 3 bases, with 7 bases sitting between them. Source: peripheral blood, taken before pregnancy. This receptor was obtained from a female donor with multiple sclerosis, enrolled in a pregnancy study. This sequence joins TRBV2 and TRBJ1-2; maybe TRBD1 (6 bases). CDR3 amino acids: CASRQDYGYTF. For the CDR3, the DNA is TGTGCCAGCCGACAGGACTATGGCTACACCTTC. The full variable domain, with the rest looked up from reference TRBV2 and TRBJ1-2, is EPEVTQTPSHQVTQMGQEVILRCVPISNHLYFYWYRQILGQKVEFLVSFYNNEISEKSEIFDDQFSVERPDGSNFTLKIRSTKLEDSAMYFCASRQDYGYTFGSGTRLTVV.